A single sample is the source of the 28 T cell receptor beta chains below, sequenced in a study of cytomegalovirus exposure and HLA in healthy donors. The PCR was carried out with 60 Vbeta primers and 13 Jbeta primers. This table comes from immunoSEQ multiplex PCR, and its TCRdb copy is limited to in-frame clones, with some not included. The sample shows some 80,000 clones, over 9.5% of them seen only once. The specimen sequenced was PBMCs. The origin of the receptors is a man aged 60 to 69 in good health and CMV-seropositive.

V gene TRBV7-6 combines with J gene TRBJ2-2; D is possibly TRBD2 (6 bases). CDR1 is SGHVS and CDR2 is FNYEAQ in the germline V gene. The CDR3 is made up of 13 amino acids. The V end was cut by 4 bases, the J end by 6 bases, with 9 bases between. CDR3 protein: CASSWREAGELFF. The CDR3, as DNA: TGTGCCAGCAGCTGGAGGGAAGCCGGGGAGCTGTTTTTT.

The rearrangement links TRBV30 to TRBJ1-2; weak D call: TRBD1 (5 bases). Germline CDR1 is GTSNPN and CDR2 is SVGIG (reference sequence). Trimming pared 0 bases from V and 7 bases from J, leaving 12 bases between. This CDR3 contains 13 residues. The CDR3 is CAWSVPGVTGYTF. The CDR3 DNA follows: TGTGCCTGGAGTGTTCCGGGGGTTACTGGCTACACCTTC.

This clone was seen only a few times. The rearrangement joins TRBV2 to TRBJ2-2; no clear D. Per germline, CDR1 SNHLY and CDR2 FYNNEI. The V end lost 7 bases, the J end lost 4 bases, and 16 bases lay between the germline ends. The CDR3 is 15 amino acids. The CDR3 is CASTPQEVGTGELFF. The CDR3 DNA reads TGTGCCAGCACCCCCCAGGAAGTTGGCACCGGGGAGCTGTTTTTT.

The genes are TRBV6-6 and TRBJ1-1, with unresolved D. This CDR3 has 12 residues. CDR1 is MNHNY, CDR2 SVGAGI, per germline (reference sequence). Trimming took 2 bases from V and 8 from J, leaving 9 bases between them. Here the CDR3 DNA reads TGTGCCAGCAGTTACGGCCCGGGAGAAGCTTTCTTT. The encoded protein is CASSYGPGEAFF.

The chain couples TRBV28 to TRBJ1-1; weak D call: TRBD1 (5 bases). Germline V gene sequence: CDR1 MDHEN, CDR2 SYDVKM. The CDR3 loop spans 12 amino acids. CDR3 coding DNA: TGTGCTTTTGGGGGGGTGAACACTGAAGCTTTCTTT. Its protein is CAFGGVNTEAFF.

This clone turned up a few times. V gene TRBV2 combines with J gene TRBJ1-4, with D maybe TRBD1 (6 bases). V was clipped by 3 bases and J by 5 bases, with 13 bases between them. Per the germline V gene, CDR1 is SNHLY and CDR2 is FYNNEI. The CDR3 loop spans 15 amino acids. Here the CDR3 reads CASSEEGQSNEKLFF. The DNA for the CDR3 is TGTGCCAGCAGTGAGGAAGGACAGTCGAATGAAAAACTGTTTTTT. Full variable domain (outside the CDR3, taken from reference TRBV2 and TRBJ1-4): EPEVTQTPSHQVTQMGQEVILRCVPISNHLYFYWYRQILGQKVEFLVSFYNNEISEKSEIFDDQFSVERPDGSNFTLKIRSTKLEDSAMYFCASSEEGQSNEKLFFGSGTQLSVL.

The DNA for the CDR3 is TGTGCCAGCAGTGCCAGTAACAATCAGCCCCAGCATTTT. The encoded protein is CASSASNNQPQHF. The V and J genes are TRBV6-1 and TRBJ1-5; D remains unclear. CDR3 size: 13 residues. Germline lookup yields CDR1 MNHNS and CDR2 SASEGT. V was pared by 4 bases and J by 3 bases, with 7 bases between.

In the case of this clone: One end of the junction does not line up with germline, which may come from a read error. This chain connects TRBV7-3 to TRBJ2-1; 9 bases match TRBD2. The germline CDR1 and CDR2 sequences are SGHTA and FQGTGA. This CDR3 spans 15 amino acids. CDR3 in DNA: TGTGCCAGCAGCCCAATAGCGGGAGTTATCAATGAGCAGCTCTTC. Encoded protein: CASSPIAGVINEQLF.

The chain couples TRBV7-2 to TRBJ2-7; D possibly corresponds to TRBD1 (6 bases). The CDR3 length is 15 residues. Germline V gene sequence: CDR1 SGHTA, CDR2 FQGNSA. Trimming shortened V by 5 bases and J by 6 bases, and 20 bases separated the two germline ends. CDR3 sequence: CASSLRGGLFGEQYF. The CDR3 DNA reads TGTGCCAGCAGCCTAAGAGGGGGTCTTTTCGGCGAGCAGTACTTC.

This clone has only a few counts. The V call is TRBV13, the J call TRBJ2-6; D possibly corresponds to TRBD1 (6 bases). V was clipped by 6 bases and J by 1 base, with 13 bases between them. Germline-derived CDR1 and CDR2 are PRHDT and FYEKMQ (reference sequence). This CDR3 region has 16 residues. The CDR3 DNA follows: TGTGCCAGCAGACAGACAGGTCGATCTGGGGCCAACGTCCTGACTTTC. Protein product: CASRQTGRSGANVLTF.

V gene TRBV2 combines with J gene TRBJ2-1; TRBD1 matches at 8 bases. The V gene end was trimmed by 7 bases and the J gene end by 8 bases; junction bases not matched to a gene: 10. The CDR3 totals 14 residues. CDR1 and CDR2 from the germline V gene are SNHLY and FYNNEI. CDR3 bases: TGTGCCAGCATCCTTCAGGGGGCAGGCTATGAGCAGTTCTTC. Translated, it gives CASILQGAGYEQFF.

Only a few counts were recorded for this clone. The CDR3: CATSTTYGSEAFF. DNA for the CDR3: TGTGCCACCAGCACCACATACGGGTCTGAAGCTTTCTTT. The chain is built from TRBV15 and TRBJ1-1, with D uncertain. Trimming took 4 bases from V and 6 from J, leaving 12 bases between them. This CDR3 comprises 13 residues. CDR1 and CDR2 (germline): LNHNV, YYDKDF (reference sequence).

The rearrangement links TRBV6-6 to TRBJ1-1; D gene unclear. CDR1 is MNHNY and CDR2 is SVGAGI in the germline V gene (reference sequence). This CDR3 comprises 11 residues. The V gene lost 7 bases and the J gene lost 5 bases, with 8 bases spanning the gap. The CDR3 region has the DNA TGTGCCAGCAAAATCAGGACTGAAGCTTTCTTT. It specifies CASKIRTEAFF.

This clone occurred a few times. The chain is built from TRBV6-1 and TRBJ2-1; D is undetermined. Germline V lookup: CDR1 MNHNS, CDR2 SASEGT. The V end lost 3 bases, the J end lost 8 bases, and 11 bases lay between the germline ends. This CDR3 spans 13 amino acids. CDR3 amino acids: CASSDRIVDEQFF. The CDR3 DNA reads TGTGCCAGCAGTGATCGAATAGTTGATGAGCAGTTCTTC.

In this sample, this clone turned up a few times. The rearrangement links TRBV7-3 to TRBJ2-1; TRBD2 matches 12 bases. V lost 6 bases, J lost 6 bases, and 6 bases stayed unmatched. This CDR3 has 15 amino acids. Looked up from germline, CDR1 is SGHTA and CDR2 is FQGTGA. Written as DNA, the CDR3 is TGTGCCAGCAGACAAACTAGCGGGGGGCTCAATGAGCAGTTCTTC. Its translation is CASRQTSGGLNEQFF. The whole variable domain, remainder taken from reference TRBV7-3 and TRBJ2-1, is GAGVSQTPSNKVTEKGKYVELRCDPISGHTALYWYRQSLGQGPEFLIYFQGTGAADDSGLPNDRFFAVRPEGSVSTLKIQRTERGDSAVYLCASRQTSGGLNEQFFGPGTRLTVL.

This clone appeared a few times. The chain employs TRBV27 and TRBJ2-1; TRBD1 matches 10 bases. Trimming removed 4 bases from V and 4 bases from J; junction bases left unmatched: 4. CDR3 length: 15 amino acids. Germline CDR1 is MNHEY and CDR2 is SMNVEV (reference sequence). CDR3 region: CASSSGQGIYNEQFF. The CDR3 coding sequence is TGTGCCAGCAGTTCGGGACAGGGGATTTACAATGAGCAGTTCTTC.

This sequence joins TRBV5-1 and TRBJ2-5; 9 positions match TRBD1. The junction had 3 bases not matched to a gene; V was cut back by 4 bases and J by 5 bases. The CDR3 is 13 amino acids. The germline gives CDR1 SGHRS, CDR2 YFSETQ. The CDR3 sequence is CASSRTGDETQYF. CDR3 coding DNA: TGCGCCAGCAGCAGGACAGGGGACGAGACCCAGTACTTC.

J is TRBJ2-3 and V is TRBV5-1; TRBD1 might be the D (6 bases). The CDR3 loop spans 14 amino acids. Germline CDR1 SGHRS, CDR2 YFSETQ. V lost 3 bases to trimming and J lost 0 bases, with 8 bases between them. The CDR3 loop reads CASSYRVSTDTQYF. In DNA, the CDR3 is TGCGCCAGCAGCTACAGGGTTAGCACAGATACGCAGTATTTT.

The chain carries TRBV6-1 and TRBJ2-5, with 9 bases that match TRBD1. Losses at the gene ends were 3 bases for V and 5 bases for J; bases not matched to a gene: 16. The CDR3 loop spans 18 amino acids. Germline CDR1 is MNHNS and CDR2 is SASEGT. The CDR3 loop is CASSDLPRDRVRRETQYF. CDR3 in DNA: TGTGCCAGCAGTGACCTTCCCCGGGACAGGGTCCGTCGGGAGACCCAGTACTTC.

A few counts support this clone. This chain connects TRBV4-3 to TRBJ1-2, with 7 bases matching TRBD1. The CDR3 covers 16 residues. Germline V gene data show CDR1 as LGHNA and CDR2 as YSLEER. After removal of 1 base from V and 5 bases from J, the junction contained 10 bases not matched to a gene. CDR3 nucleotides: TGCGCCAGCAGCCAAGCTCCACGGGACAGCCGATATGGCTACACCTTC. Amino acid sequence: CASSQAPRDSRYGYTF.

V usage is TRBV6-1 and J usage is TRBJ1-2; TRBD1 agrees at 8 bases. Germline V CDR1 and CDR2: MNHNS, SASEGT. The V and J ends lost 2 bases and 1 base, in that order; junction bases with no gene match: 3. CDR3 size: 15 residues. CDR3: CASSELQGVNYGYTF. The CDR3 nucleotides are TGTGCCAGCAGTGAATTACAGGGGGTTAACTATGGCTACACCTTC.

The chain carries TRBV7-2 and TRBJ2-2; 9 nucleotides align to TRBD2. Germline trimming cut 1 base from V and 1 base from J; bases unmatched to any gene: 7. This CDR3 comprises 18 residues. The germline gives CDR1 SGHTA, CDR2 FQGNSA. The CDR3 coding sequence is TGTGCCAGCAGCTTAGGTCCAGCGGGGGGCCTGAACACCGGGGAGCTGTTTTTT. This translates into CASSLGPAGGLNTGELFF.

The chain links TRBV6-5 to TRBJ1-1; unclear D gene. V was cut by 0 bases and J by 6 bases, with 11 bases left in between. Per the germline V gene, CDR1 is MNHEY and CDR2 is SVGAGI. CDR3 length: 14 residues. CDR3 protein: CASSYSGGSPEAFF. DNA for the CDR3: TGTGCCAGCAGTTACTCCGGAGGGTCCCCTGAAGCTTTCTTT.

This clone was observed a few times. The chain joins TRBV5-5 to TRBJ1-6, with D possibly TRBD1 on 6 matching bases. The germline V gene has CDR1 SGHKS and CDR2 YYEKEE (reference sequence). CDR3 length: 17 amino acids. Between the trimmed V and J ends, which lost 4 bases and 1 base, there was a span of 15 bases. The CDR3 coding sequence is TGTGCCAGCAGCCTGAACAGGGAACGGTCCTATAATTCACCCCTCCACTTT. Translation: CASSLNRERSYNSPLHF.

The chain links TRBV6-4 to TRBJ2-3; 9 nucleotides align to TRBD1. The CDR3 is 14 amino acids. J gave up 2 bases and V 6 bases, and 3 bases lay outside the gene matches. CDR1 is MRHNA, CDR2 SNTAGT, per germline. CDR3 coding DNA: TGTGCCAGCAGCCCACAGGGGGCCACAGATACGCAGTATTTT. Amino acids: CASSPQGATDTQYF.

The V and J genes are TRBV4-1 and TRBJ2-7; 8 nucleotides line up with TRBD2. V lost 3 bases and J lost 2; bases outside the gene matches: 12. Per germline, CDR1 MGHRA and CDR2 YSYEKL. This CDR3 has 17 residues. This chain's CDR3 is CASSHAQGTSGTYEQYF. As DNA, the CDR3 is TGCGCCAGCAGCCATGCCCAGGGCACTAGCGGAACCTACGAGCAGTACTTC.

As to this clone: This specimen includes other DNA sequences encoding the same CDR3. The chain's CDR3 is CASSEAEGTQRYEKYV. DNA of the CDR3: TGTGCCAGCAGTGAAGCGGAAGGGACACAACGCTACGAGAAGTACGTC. The V call is TRBV2, the J call TRBJ2-7, with D possibly being TRBD1 (6 bases). Per germline, CDR1 SNHLY and CDR2 FYNNEI. The CDR3 has 16 amino acids.

The table lists this clone with a few counts. The chain combines TRBV5-1 with TRBJ2-3, with D tentatively TRBD1 (5 bases). Trimming removed 0 bases from V and 0 bases from J, with 5 bases in between. From germline, CDR1 is SGHRS and CDR2 YFSETQ. The CDR3 length is 14 residues. The CDR3 bases are TGCGCCAGCAGCTTGGGACAGAGCACAGATACGCAGTATTTT. Translated: CASSLGQSTDTQYF.